These T cell receptor beta chains were read from a single sample in a study of blood T cell repertoires in COVID-19. TCRdb's copy holds only in-frame clones and misses some; the assay was immunoSEQ multiplex PCR. The table includes around 230,000 clones, about 86% detected once. Sequencing used peripheral blood. The receptors derive from a woman aged 80 or older with acute or convalescent COVID-19. Both conserved end residues are part of each CDR3. The D gene is left open where the match is weak. Clone size appears in some rows only: once, few, many, or a class for an expanded clone.

V	size	J	D	CDR3	DNA
TRBV5-4	.	TRBJ2-1	TRBD1	CASSLEGQGAHEQFF	TGTGCCAGCAGCTTGGAGGGACAGGGGGCACATGAGCAGTTCTTC
TRBV4-2	.	TRBJ2-1	TRBD1	CASSQNRGAGEQFF	TGTGCCAGCAGCCAAAACAGGGGGGCCGGTGAGCAGTTCTTC
TRBV7-8	.	TRBJ2-2	.	CASSAGDTGELFF	TGTGCCAGCAGCGCAGGGGACACCGGGGAGCTGTTTTTT
TRBV3-1/TRBV3-2	few	TRBJ1-1	.	CASSTQRRTEAFF	TGTGCCAGCAGCACTCAGCGGCGCACTGAAGCTTTCTTT
TRBV4-2	.	TRBJ2-7	TRBD1	CASSQEQGSYEQYF	TGTGCCAGCAGCCAAGAACAGGGGTCCTACGAGCAGTACTTC
TRBV18	.	TRBJ2-2	TRBD2	CASSLIGLAGASTGELFF	TGTGCCAGCTCACTAATCGGACTAGCGGGCGCAAGCACCGGGGAGCTGTTTTTT
TRBV5-1	.	TRBJ1-1	.	CASRGAGMNTEAFF	TGCGCCAGCAGAGGGGCAGGGATGAACACTGAAGCTTTCTTT
TRBV28	.	TRBJ2-1	TRBD2	CASSLPPSGARGEQFF	TGTGCCAGCAGTTTACCCCCGAGCGGGGCCAGAGGTGAGCAGTTCTTC
TRBV28	few	TRBJ2-7	TRBD2	CASSLIAGYEQYF	TGTGCCAGCAGTTTGATAGCGGGCTACGAGCAGTACTTC
TRBV6-6	once	TRBJ2-4	.	CASRILGDGKNIQYF	TGTGCCAGCAGAATCCTCGGGGATGGCAAAAACATTCAGTACTTC
TRBV5-5	few	TRBJ1-5	.	CASSLEPRSNQPQHF	TGTGCCAGCAGCCTAGAGCCAAGGAGCAATCAGCCCCAGCATTTT
TRBV28	.	TRBJ1-6	.	CASGPQGPYNSPLHF	TGTGCCAGCGGACCCCAGGGTCCCTATAATTCACCCCTCCACTTT
TRBV5-1	few	TRBJ1-1	TRBD1	CASSSTGQTGTEAFF	TGCGCCAGCAGCTCAACGGGACAGACGGGCACTGAAGCTTTCTTT
TRBV2	.	TRBJ1-6	.	CASRLLSSYNSPLHF	TGTGCCAGCAGGCTGCTTAGCTCCTATAATTCACCCCTCCACTTT
TRBV7-8	.	TRBJ2-3	TRBD2	CASSLGYGGGASDTQYF	TGTGCCAGCAGCTTAGGGTACGGCGGGGGGGCGTCAGATACGCAGTATTTT
TRBV5-4	.	TRBJ2-5	TRBD2	CASSPRTSDRETQYF	TGTGCCAGCAGCCCCCGGACTAGCGATCGAGAGACCCAGTACTTC
TRBV6-7	.	TRBJ1-5	TRBD1	CASSRQGNSNQPQHF	TGTGCCAGCAGTCGACAGGGTAATAGCAATCAGCCCCAGCATTTT
TRBV3-1/TRBV3-2	.	TRBJ1-2	.	CASSQVNSGYGYTF	TGTGCCAGCAGCCAAGTTAACAGCGGCTATGGCTACACCTTC
TRBV18	few	TRBJ2-1	.	CASSAAGTYNEQFF	TGTGCCAGCTCAGCGGCAGGGACCTACAATGAGCAGTTCTTC
TRBV5-1	.	TRBJ2-1	.	CASSLISGSNEQFF	TGCGCCAGCAGCTTGATTTCAGGGTCGAATGAGCAGTTCTTC
TRBV2	.	TRBJ2-6	TRBD2	CASSTLAGLSSGANVLTF	TGTGCCAGCAGTACACTAGCGGGGTTATCCTCTGGGGCCAACGTCCTGACTTTC
TRBV30	.	TRBJ2-3	.	CAWSVWQGTDTQYF	TGTGCCTGGAGTGTATGGCAGGGCACAGATACGCAGTATTTT
TRBV6-5	.	TRBJ2-2	TRBD2	CASSLAGGLTGELFF	TGTGCCAGCAGTCTAGCGGGGGGGCTCACCGGGGAGCTGTTTTTT
TRBV4-2	.	TRBJ2-1	.	CASSLPGTANEQFF	TGTGCCAGCAGCCTACCCGGGACTGCCAATGAGCAGTTCTTC
TRBV5-4	.	TRBJ2-1	TRBD1	CASSLDAGGPYNEQFF	TGTGCCAGCAGCTTGGATGCAGGGGGCCCCTACAATGAGCAGTTCTTC
TRBV28	.	TRBJ2-1	TRBD2	CASSKRGAYTHEQFF	TGTGCCAGCAGCAAGCGGGGGGCCTACACCCATGAGCAGTTCTTC
TRBV11-3	.	TRBJ2-1	.	CASSLGQALYNEQFF	TGTGCCAGCAGCTTAGGGCAGGCTTTGTACAATGAGCAGTTCTTC
TRBV10-1	.	TRBJ2-3	.	CASSETAGRGTDTQYF	TGCGCCAGCAGTGAAACGGCGGGGCGAGGCACAGATACGCAGTATTTT
TRBV5-4	.	TRBJ1-1	.	CASSLGRNTEAFF	TGTGCCAGCAGCTTAGGGAGGAACACTGAAGCTTTCTTT
TRBV19	once	TRBJ2-3	.	CAAGSTDTQYF	TGTGCCGCGGGGAGCACAGATACGCAGTATTTT
TRBV6-5	.	TRBJ2-2	TRBD1	CASRIDRVTGELFF	TGTGCCAGCAGGATAGACAGGGTAACCGGGGAGCTGTTTTTT
TRBV10-1	many	TRBJ1-6	TRBD1	CASSESWQGVSPLHF	TGCGCCAGCAGTGAGTCTTGGCAGGGGGTTTCACCCCTCCACTTT
TRBV19	few	TRBJ1-5	TRBD1	CASRRTGTSNQPQHF	TGTGCCAGTAGACGGACAGGGACGAGCAATCAGCCCCAGCATTTT
TRBV2	.	TRBJ2-7	.	CASRTSRGLDEQYF	TGTGCCAGTAGGACGAGCAGGGGTTTAGACGAGCAGTACTTC
TRBV6-5	.	TRBJ1-3	.	CASSVTVGNTIYF	TGTGCCAGCAGCGTGACTGTTGGAAACACCATATATTTT
TRBV9	.	TRBJ1-1	.	CASSADQENTEAFF	TGTGCCAGCAGCGCCGACCAGGAGAACACTGAAGCTTTCTTT
TRBV9	.	TRBJ2-3	.	CASSPTGPHTQYF	TGTGCCAGCAGCCCAACGGGTCCCCATACGCAGTATTTT
TRBV28	once	TRBJ1-2	TRBD1	CASSLTGGYGYTF	TGTGCCAGCAGTTTAACAGGGGGGTATGGCTACACCTTC
TRBV28	few	TRBJ1-1	.	CASSSSTENTEAFF	TGTGCCAGCAGTTCCTCAACAGAGAACACTGAAGCTTTCTTT
TRBV28	.	TRBJ1-1	.	CASSLLRGPNTEAFF	TGTGCCAGCAGTTTACTAAGAGGCCCGAACACTGAAGCTTTCTTT
TRBV9	.	TRBJ1-4	TRBD1	CASSGQGKGNEKLFF	TGTGCCAGCAGCGGACAGGGGAAGGGTAATGAAAAACTGTTTTTT
TRBV6-4	few	TRBJ2-1	TRBD2	CASSEKGAGTREQFF	TGTGCCAGCAGTGAGAAAGGGGCAGGGACTAGGGAGCAGTTCTTC